The next 5 T cell receptor beta chains were all read from a single sample in a study of T cells in Graves' hyperthyroidism and ophthalmopathy. TCR beta CDR3 region amplification was performed from RNA transcripts. Primed by the HTBI set, a first-round RT-PCR was run on the TCR CDR3. MiXCR was run by TCRdb on the multiplex PCR reads, yielding one entry per CDR3 protein. The sample contains fewer than 750,000 distinct CDR3 sequences, roughly 14% of which appear only once. Source material: blood. The receptors were gathered from a woman between 40 and 55 years old with Graves' ophthalmopathy.

This clonotype appeared many times. This sequence joins TRBV6-2 or TRBV6-3 and TRBJ2-2, with TRBD1 matching 10 bases. From germline, CDR1 is MNHEY and CDR2 SVGEGT. There are 18 residues in the CDR3. J gave up 0 bases and V 2 bases, and 6 bases lay outside the gene matches. DNA for the CDR3: TGTGCCAGCAGTTACCTGTCCGGGACAGGGGCGAACACCGGGGAGCTGTTTTTT. The encoded protein is CASSYLSGTGANTGELFF.

The chain employs TRBV7-2 and TRBJ2-5; 11 nucleotides line up with TRBD1. From germline, CDR1 is SGHTA and CDR2 FQGNSA. J lost 5 bases, V lost 5 bases, and 7 bases had no gene match. The CDR3 is made up of 15 amino acids. The CDR3 protein is CASSPRTGGGETQYF. The CDR3 DNA is TGTGCCAGCAGCCCTCGGACAGGGGGCGGGGAGACCCAGTACTTC.

This clonotype has more than one count but fewer than ten. The chain recombines TRBV18 with TRBJ2-7, with 14 bases identical to TRBD2. The CDR3 contains 17 residues. Looked up from germline, CDR1 is KGHSH and CDR2 is LQKENI. J gave up 6 bases and V 3 bases, and 10 bases lay outside the gene matches. CDR3 sequence (DNA): TGTGCCAGCTCACCCGGACTAGCGGGAGGTCGGGATCGCGAGCAGTACTTC. Protein product: CASSPGLAGGRDREQYF.

This clonotype was picked up many times. V gene TRBV20-1 combines with J gene TRBJ1-5; 8 nucleotides match TRBD1. The V and J ends lost 6 bases and 7 bases, in that order; junction bases with no gene match: 5. CDR1 and CDR2 (germline): DFQATT, SNEGSKA (reference sequence). The CDR3 contains 12 residues. Written as DNA, the CDR3 is TGCAGTGCCCACAGGGGGGACCAGCCCCAGCATTTT. It is translated as CSAHRGDQPQHF.

This clonotype has just one count. The V call is TRBV9, the J call TRBJ1-1, with 12 bases that match TRBD1. Losses at the gene ends were 3 bases for V and 4 bases for J; bases not matched to a gene: 1. Germline assignment: CDR1 SGDLS and CDR2 YYNGEE. The CDR3 totals 14 residues. CDR3 sequence reads: CASSGGQGATEAFF. In DNA, the CDR3 is TGTGCCAGCAGCGGGGGACAGGGGGCCACTGAAGCTTTCTTT.